This TCR beta chain was identified in a study of neoadjuvant anti-PD-1 for oral cavity cancer. Study results and limitations: Only three patients per response group were TCR-analyzed; validation needed.

V was cut by 4 bases and J by 4 bases, with 25 bases left in between. The V gene's germline CDR1 is PRHDT and CDR2 FYEKMQ (reference sequence). The CDR3 length is 18 residues. Sequencing was performed with immunoSEQ multiplex PCR; in TCRdb, only in-frame clones are kept and a portion is missing. The sample carries 37,000 or so clones, 35% to 45% recorded once. This clone was counted a few times. Its antigen is undetermined. Time point: after neoadjuvant nivolumab, at surgical resection. Cohort: HPV-negative, locally advanced oral cavity squamous cell carcinoma patients. This specimen was tumor tissue, taken after nivolumab (anti-PD-1) treatment. The sequence came from a person aged 35-79 years with oral cavity squamous cell carcinoma. The chain couples TRBV13 to TRBJ2-5; D is undetermined. The CDR3 bases are TGTGCCAGCAGCTACTGGGTGAGCCCTGGCCTATCTAGAGAGACCCAGTACTTC. Protein: CASSYWVSPGLSRETQYF.